The 17 T cell receptor beta chains below all came from one sample that was sequenced in a study of shared clonotypes between healthy human individuals. Clones were read by immunoSEQ multiplex PCR, and TCRdb kept only the in-frame ones, dropping some. There are some 2 million clones in the sample; about 95% occur only once, and roughly 1.1% lies in the top ten. Naive CD8 cells were CD45RO-negative, positively selected for CCR7, excluding terminally differentiated effector memory CD45RA+ cells. The sequenced sample was naive CD8+ T cells sorted from blood. Every receptor here comes from a man between 18 and 29 years old in good health.

V and J are TRBV29-1 and TRBJ2-7; D may be TRBD2 (5 bases). Germline V gene sequence: CDR1 SQVTM, CDR2 ANQGSEA. With 5 bases removed from V and 0 bases from J, the gap between germline ends came to 11 bases. This CDR3 spans 13 amino acids. The CDR3 DNA follows: TGCAGCGTTCTCGGGGTTAACTCCTACGAGCAGTACTTC. Translated: CSVLGVNSYEQYF.

This chain uses TRBV28 with TRBJ2-5; D assignment may be TRBD1 or TRBD2 (7 bases each). The ends were cut back, 6 bases at V and 5 bases at J, with 22 bases in the middle. The CDR3 covers 16 residues. Germline assignment: CDR1 MDHEN and CDR2 SYDVKM. Here the CDR3 reads CASSTPGEGAGETQYF. The DNA for the CDR3 is TGTGCCAGCAGCACCCCTGGGGAGGGGGCTGGCGAGACCCAGTACTTC.

This rearrangement joins TRBV27 to TRBJ1-6, with D hard to call. Trimming left V 0 bases short and J 6 bases short, with 9 bases between. The length of the CDR3 is 15 residues. Looked up from germline, CDR1 is MNHEY and CDR2 is SMNVEV (reference sequence). Here the CDR3 reads CASSLSGPSNSPLHF. In nucleotides, the CDR3 is TGTGCCAGCAGTTTATCAGGGCCAAGTAATTCACCCCTCCACTTT.

This chain joins TRBV6-1 and TRBJ2-3, with D perhaps matching TRBD1 (6 bases). CDR3 length: 17 residues. The V and J ends lost 0 bases and 2 bases respectively, with 15 bases between them. Per the germline V gene, CDR1 is MNHNS and CDR2 is SASEGT. Here the CDR3 DNA reads TGTGCCAGCAGTGAAGCATTACTGACAGGCCTCACAGATACGCAGTATTTT. Amino acid sequence: CASSEALLTGLTDTQYF.

The chain uses TRBV11-2 and TRBJ1-2, with a possible D match to TRBD1 (6 bases). In germline, CDR1 is SGHAT, CDR2 FQNNGV. V lost 2 bases and J 2 bases, leaving 12 bases between the germline ends. The CDR3 has 15 residues. The CDR3 loop is CASSLSLGANYGYTF. As DNA, the CDR3 is TGTGCCAGCAGCTTAAGCCTGGGGGCAAACTATGGCTACACCTTC.

The chain employs TRBV7-9 and TRBJ2-5, with D maybe TRBD2 (6 bases). Germline V gene sequence: CDR1 SEHNR, CDR2 FQNEAQ (reference sequence). Trimming shortened V by 0 bases and J by 1 base, and 15 bases separated the two germline ends. The CDR3 extends over 17 amino acids. CDR3 coding DNA: TGTGCCAGCAGCTTAGCTGGCGGGGCGTCCTCCCAAGAGACCCAGTACTTC. Translating gives CASSLAGGASSQETQYF.

The rearrangement joins TRBV13 to TRBJ2-7; tentatively, D is TRBD2 (6 bases). V was pared by 4 bases and J by 4 bases, with 17 bases between. Germline CDR1 and CDR2: PRHDT and FYEKMQ (reference sequence). This CDR3 spans 15 amino acids. CDR3 sequence: CASSSLASSGYEQYF. The CDR3 DNA sequence: TGTGCCAGCAGCTCTCTAGCGAGTTCTGGTTACGAGCAGTACTTC.

The V gene is TRBV25-1, the J gene TRBJ1-3; no clear D gene. The germline CDR1 and CDR2 sequences are MGHDK and SYGVNS. V lost 3 bases and J 0 bases, leaving 9 bases between the germline ends. The CDR3 consists of 15 residues. The CDR3 loop is CASSDSDLSGNTIYF. CDR3 sequence (DNA): TGTGCCAGCAGTGATTCAGACCTCTCTGGAAACACCATATATTTT.

In its sample, this clone was seen once. Other DNA variants within this sample encode the same CDR3. The J gene is TRBJ2-5, the V gene TRBV6-5; 7 nucleotides agree with TRBD1. The J segment lost 3 bases and the V segment lost 6 bases, leaving 4 bases of the junction unmatched. Germline CDR1 MNHEY, CDR2 SVGAGI. The CDR3 is 13 amino acids. The CDR3 DNA reads TGTGCCAGCAGCCTTGACAGGGAAGAGACCCAGTACTTC. This gives the protein CASSLDREETQYF.

The chain couples TRBV28 to TRBJ1-5; 11 bases line up with TRBD1. CDR1 and CDR2 from the germline V gene are MDHEN and SYDVKM. The CDR3 sequence is 17 residues long. The junction had 5 bases not matched to a gene; V was cut back by 1 base and J by 3 bases. This CDR3 reads CASSLLGQGVFNQPQHF. The DNA for the CDR3 is TGTGCCAGCAGTTTATTGGGACAGGGGGTATTCAATCAGCCCCAGCATTTT.

The V and J genes are TRBV29-1 and TRBJ2-7, with D unclear. The CDR3 contains 13 residues. The V gene lost 5 bases and the J gene lost 6 bases, with 17 bases spanning the gap. Per germline, CDR1 SQVTM and CDR2 ANQGSEA. The CDR3 nucleotides are TGCAGCGTTAAAACGACGATGCTCCTCGAGCAGTACTTC. Amino acids: CSVKTTMLLEQYF.

The J gene is TRBJ2-3, the V gene TRBV4-1; D uncertain. Germline loops: CDR1 MGHRA, CDR2 YSYEKL. The CDR3 has 13 amino acids. Trimming took off 1 base at V and 5 bases at J, with 7 bases between the two ends. The CDR3 loop is CASSQGELDTQYF. CDR3 DNA sequence: TGCGCCAGCAGCCAAGGCGAATTAGATACGCAGTATTTT.

The V gene is TRBV9, the J gene TRBJ2-3; TRBD2 aligns across 7 bases. The CDR3 is 15 amino acids. Germline lookup yields CDR1 SGDLS and CDR2 YYNGEE. V trimming: 1 base; J trimming: 2 bases; junction bases outside the gene matches: 4. CDR3 DNA sequence: TGTGCCAGCAGCGTAAGCGGGGTTGACACAGATACGCAGTATTTT. Translating gives CASSVSGVDTDTQYF.

CDR3 amino acids: CASSGTGSSEAFF. The CDR3 DNA follows: TGTGCCAGCAGTGGGACAGGTTCGTCTGAAGCTTTCTTT. The V call is TRBV27, the J call TRBJ1-1; 8 nucleotides match TRBD1. Germline V gene lookup returns CDR1 MNHEY and CDR2 SMNVEV (reference sequence). This CDR3 contains 13 residues. The V and J ends lost 5 bases and 6 bases, in that order; junction bases with no gene match: 5.

The rearrangement joins TRBV2 to TRBJ2-1; 13 bases map to TRBD2. The CDR3 has 15 residues. V trimming: 5 bases; J trimming: 9 bases; junction bases outside the gene matches: 7. Germline V gives CDR1 SNHLY, CDR2 FYNNEI. For the CDR3, the DNA is TGTGCCAGCAGTTGGACTAGCGGGAGTTCTATTGAGCAGTTCTTC. The encoded protein is CASSWTSGSSIEQFF. The entire variable domain, with the rest obtained from reference TRBV2 and TRBJ2-1, is as follows: EPEVTQTPSHQVTQMGQEVILRCVPISNHLYFYWYRQILGQKVEFLVSFYNNEISEKSEIFDDQFSVERPDGSNFTLKIRSTKLEDSAMYFCASSWTSGSSIEQFFGPGTRLTVL.

The J gene is TRBJ1-4, the V gene TRBV9; possible D gene TRBD1, 6 bases. Trimming removed 0 bases at V and 0 bases at J, with 9 bases between. The germline CDR1 and CDR2 sequences are SGDLS and YYNGEE. The CDR3 runs 16 residues. The CDR3: CASSVEGGSTNEKLFF. For the CDR3, the DNA is TGTGCCAGCAGCGTAGAGGGGGGCTCAACTAATGAAAAACTGTTTTTT.

This chain links TRBV5-1 with TRBJ1-1; 7 nucleotides match TRBD1. The CDR3 is 15 residues long. Germline-derived CDR1 and CDR2 are SGHRS and YFSETQ. After removal of 4 bases from V and 6 bases from J, the junction contained 12 bases not matched to a gene. The CDR3: CASSVKQGSYPEAFF. The CDR3 coding sequence is TGCGCCAGCAGCGTGAAACAGGGGTCTTATCCTGAAGCTTTCTTT. The whole variable domain, filled in from reference TRBV5-1 and TRBJ1-1, reads KAGVTQTPRYLIKTRGQQVTLSCSPISGHRSVSWYQQTPGQGLQFLFEYFSETQRNKGNFPGRFSGRQFSNSRSEMNVSTLELGDSALYLCASSVKQGSYPEAFFGQGTRLTVV.